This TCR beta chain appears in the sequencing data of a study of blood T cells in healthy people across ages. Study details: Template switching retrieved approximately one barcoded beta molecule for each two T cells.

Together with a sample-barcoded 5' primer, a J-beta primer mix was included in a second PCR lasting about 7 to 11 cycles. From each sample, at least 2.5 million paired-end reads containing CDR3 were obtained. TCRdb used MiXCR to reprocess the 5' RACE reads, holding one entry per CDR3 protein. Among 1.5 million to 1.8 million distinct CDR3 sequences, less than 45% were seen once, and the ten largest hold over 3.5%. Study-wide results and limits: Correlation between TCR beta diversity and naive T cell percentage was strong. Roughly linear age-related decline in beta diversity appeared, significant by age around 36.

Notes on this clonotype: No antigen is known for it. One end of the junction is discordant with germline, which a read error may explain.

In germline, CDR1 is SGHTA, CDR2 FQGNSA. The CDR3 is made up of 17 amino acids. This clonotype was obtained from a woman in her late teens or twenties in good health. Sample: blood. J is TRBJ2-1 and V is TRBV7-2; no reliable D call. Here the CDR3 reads CACSSSYIIRADNEQFF. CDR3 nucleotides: TGTGCCTGCAGCTCCTCCTATATTATACGGGCAGACAATGAGCAGTTCTTC.